This T cell receptor beta chain was captured in a study of T cell responses to AZD1222 COVID-19 vaccine. Whole-study results and caveats: Donors in the cohort were predominantly white British and more often female, and clonal diversity was possibly underestimated. An increase in Spike-specific TCR breadth and depth was observed after two AZD1222 doses.

Trimming removed 4 bases at V and 7 bases at J, with 16 bases between. CDR1 is KGHDR, CDR2 SFDVKD, per germline. The CDR3 contains 15 residues. Turning to this clone: The target antigen is unknown.

Assay used: immunoSEQ multiplex PCR; TCRdb lists only in-frame clones, some missing. In the table there are roughly 170,000 clones, less than 95% of which are singletons. The material was peripheral blood, obtained on day 0 of AZD1222 vaccination. The V and J genes are TRBV24-1 and TRBJ1-3, with unresolved D. This TCR derives from an adult in good health. This CDR3 reads CATSEYPQLGNTIYF. The CDR3 region has the DNA TGTGCCACCAGTGAGTATCCCCAACTAGGGAACACCATATATTTT.